This T cell receptor beta chain was retrieved from a study of post-analysis software for immune sequencing data. General observations from the study: Controls showed lower frequencies than patients for 5 or 6 TRBV segments, and TRBV5-6, TRBV5-1 and TRBV20-1 were among these. Significantly lower normalized Chao1 diversity was found in patients with multiple sclerosis relative to controls.

This clonotype was detected ten times or more. The antigen remains undetermined. Germline V gene data show CDR1 as MGHRA and CDR2 as YSYEKL. The V and J ends lost 3 bases and 4 bases, in that order; junction bases with no gene match: 14. The CDR3 length is 18 residues. TCR beta libraries were prepared from cDNA with unique molecular identifiers. MiXCR, run by TCRdb on the PCR reads, gives a single entry per CDR3 protein. The data hold roughly 180,000 distinct CDR3 sequences, with approximately 31% observed a single time. The chain is built from TRBV4-1 and TRBJ2-1, with 8 bases identical to TRBD2. Sequencing used blood. This TCR was recovered from a girl aged 10-17 years with multiple sclerosis. The CDR3 region has the DNA TGCGCCAGCAGCCACGCCGGGACTAGGAGGATCGGGTACAATGAGCAGTTCTTC. The encoded protein is CASSHAGTRRIGYNEQFF.